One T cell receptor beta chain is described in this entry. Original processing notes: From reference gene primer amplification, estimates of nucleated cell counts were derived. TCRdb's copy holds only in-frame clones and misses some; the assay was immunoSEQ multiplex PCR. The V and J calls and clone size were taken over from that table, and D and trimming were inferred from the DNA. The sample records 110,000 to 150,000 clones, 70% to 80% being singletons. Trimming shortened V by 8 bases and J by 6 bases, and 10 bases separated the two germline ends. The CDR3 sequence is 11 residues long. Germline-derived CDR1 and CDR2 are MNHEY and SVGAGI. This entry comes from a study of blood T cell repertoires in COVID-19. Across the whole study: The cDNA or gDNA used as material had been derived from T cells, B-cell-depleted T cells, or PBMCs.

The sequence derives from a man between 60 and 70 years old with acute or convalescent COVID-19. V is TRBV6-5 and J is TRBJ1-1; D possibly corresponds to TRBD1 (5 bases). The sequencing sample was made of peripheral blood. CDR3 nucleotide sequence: TGTGCCAGCTCCCGGGGGGCTGAAGCTTTCTTT. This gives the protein CASSRGAEAFF.